The clone carrying this T cell receptor (beta chain) appeared a single time. This sample was included in a study of OX40 agonist ivuxolimab in advanced cancers. Trimming removed 4 bases at V and 6 bases at J, with 12 bases between. The CDR3 is made up of 12 amino acids. Germline CDR1 and CDR2: GTSNPN and SVGIG (reference sequence). This table comes from immunoSEQ multiplex PCR, and its TCRdb copy is limited to in-frame clones, with some not included. The data contain about 12,000 clones, around 80% of them singletons. The rearrangement joins TRBV30 to TRBJ1-2; D is unresolved. The clonotype originates from an adult with an advanced solid tumor such as melanoma, head and neck, liver or kidney cancer. The source material was CD4+ or CD8+ T cells sorted from blood, sampled in a trial of the OX40 agonist ivuxolimab. CDR3 sequence reads: CAWTRLGHGYTF. CDR3 nucleotides: TGTGCCTGGACCCGTCTCGGACATGGCTACACCTTC.